This T cell receptor (beta chain) stems from a study of blood T cell repertoires in COVID-19. Germline V gene lookup returns CDR1 MDHEN and CDR2 SYDVKM. V dropped 6 bases and J dropped 5; count of bases not matched to a gene: 9. CDR3 length equals 14 residues. Produced via immunoSEQ multiplex PCR; TCRdb's table is partial and in-frame only. The top ten hold roughly 3.9% of the sample, which has about 160,000 clones, about nine tenths seen once. Up to 2 weeks before entering the study, exposed participants had met a COVID-19 case. V gene TRBV28 combines with J gene TRBJ2-5; 7 positions match TRBD2. The sample comprised PBMCs or T cells enriched from blood (not recorded which). The receptor comes from a woman aged 40 to 50 who had been exposed to COVID-19. The CDR3 DNA reads TGTGCCAGCAGGAGCGGGAATCGGCCGGAGACCCAGTACTTC. Amino acid sequence: CASRSGNRPETQYF.